The next 10 T cell receptor beta chains were all read from a single sample in a study of blood T cell repertoires in COVID-19. Sequencing was performed with immunoSEQ multiplex PCR; in TCRdb, only in-frame clones are kept and a portion is missing. The table has approximately 450,000 clones, about 85% seen once. Sequencing was done on a sample of PBMCs or T cells enriched from blood (not recorded which). These receptors originate from a woman aged 18-29 years with acute COVID-19.

This sequence joins TRBV19 and TRBJ1-5; no firm D call. Trimming left V 1 base short and J 7 bases short, with 8 bases between. The CDR3 extends over 13 amino acids. CDR1 is LNHDA and CDR2 is SQIVND in the germline V gene (reference sequence). The chain's CDR3 is CASSIGVRQPQHF. The CDR3 DNA reads TGTGCCAGTAGTATAGGGGTGCGGCAGCCCCAGCATTTT.

This clone was seen only a few times. The chain is built from TRBV27 and TRBJ1-2; maybe TRBD1 (6 bases). Trimming removed 6 bases from V and 5 bases from J, with 13 bases in between. Germline V CDR1 and CDR2: MNHEY, SMNVEV (reference sequence). The CDR3 sequence is 13 residues long. The CDR3 here is CASSQQQGYGYTF. In DNA form, the CDR3 reads TGTGCCAGCAGCCAACAACAGGGTTATGGCTACACCTTC.

V and J are TRBV5-5 and TRBJ1-2; D is possibly TRBD1 (6 bases). CDR3 length: 15 amino acids. Germline-derived CDR1 and CDR2 are SGHKS and YYEKEE (reference sequence). Trimming took 3 bases from V and 7 from J, leaving 19 bases between them. CDR3 bases: TGTGCCAGCAGCTCACTATACCAGGGGCCTGGTGGCTACACCTTC. Encoded protein: CASSSLYQGPGGYTF.

The V and J genes are TRBV6-5 and TRBJ1-6; D is unresolved. V lost 5 bases and J 6 bases, leaving 11 bases between the germline ends. The CDR3 length is 14 residues. Germline V gene lookup returns CDR1 MNHEY and CDR2 SVGAGI. CDR3 bases: TGTGCCAGCAGTCTTGAGGAGACTAATTCACCCCTCCACTTT. Encoded protein: CASSLEETNSPLHF.

The rearrangement uses TRBV7-6 and TRBJ1-2; D is uncertain. With 3 bases removed from V and 7 bases from J, the gap between germline ends came to 12 bases. The CDR3 consists of 13 residues. Per the germline V gene, CDR1 is SGHVS and CDR2 is FNYEAQ. In DNA form, the CDR3 reads TGTGCCAGCAGCTTGGAGGGTTTGTTTGGCTACACCTTC. This sequence encodes CASSLEGLFGYTF. Looking up the rest from reference TRBV7-6 and TRBJ1-2 gives the full variable domain: GAGVSQSPRYKVTKRGQDVALRCDPISGHVSLYWYRQALGQGPEFLTYFNYEAQQDKSGLPNDRFSAERPEGSISTLTIQRTEQRDSAMYRCASSLEGLFGYTFGSGTRLTVV.

The genes are TRBV28 and TRBJ1-6; the match to TRBD1 covers 7 bases. J was trimmed by 8 bases and V by 3 bases; bases with no gene match: 7. The germline gives CDR1 MDHEN, CDR2 SYDVKM. The CDR3 totals 15 residues. CDR3 bases: TGTGCCAGCAGTTTCTTGGACAGGATCCATTCACCCCTCCACTTT. The encoded protein is CASSFLDRIHSPLHF.

The chain joins TRBV9 to TRBJ1-2; 8 bases line up with TRBD1. Germline V lookup: CDR1 SGDLS, CDR2 YYNGEE. The length of the CDR3 is 14 residues. After removal of 0 bases from V and 2 bases from J, the junction contained 0 bases not matched to a gene. CDR3 amino acids: CASSVGTGNYGYTF. The CDR3 region has the DNA TGTGCCAGCAGCGTAGGGACAGGGAACTATGGCTACACCTTC.

The J gene is TRBJ1-5, the V gene TRBV3-1 (or the pseudogene TRBV3-2); D may be TRBD1 (5 bases). V lost 0 bases and J lost 4, with 10 bases in between. Germline V gene sequence: CDR1 LGHDT, CDR2 YNNKEL (reference sequence). The CDR3 runs to 15 residues. The DNA for the CDR3 is TGTGCCAGCAGCCAAGATGCGGCAGGGAATCAGCCCCAGCATTTT. Encoded protein: CASSQDAAGNQPQHF.

V gene TRBV4-3 combines with J gene TRBJ2-7; 9 bases align to TRBD1. The germline V gene has CDR1 LGHNA and CDR2 YSLEER. The CDR3 sequence is 15 residues long. The ends lost 0 bases at V and 5 bases at J; junction bases unmatched: 5. CDR3 nucleotide sequence: TGCGCCAGCAGCCAAGAGGGGACAGGGTTCCACGAGCAGTACTTC. Its protein is CASSQEGTGFHEQYF.

The CDR3 reads CASSASLAGAYEQYF. The CDR3 DNA reads as TGTGCCAGTAGTGCATCACTAGCGGGAGCCTACGAGCAGTACTTC. This chain connects TRBV19 to TRBJ2-7, with 11 bases matching TRBD2. Germline CDR1 reads LNHDA; CDR2 reads SQIVND (reference sequence). V was clipped by 5 bases and J by 2 bases; unmatched bases: 5. This CDR3 contains 15 residues. Full variable domain (rest looked up from reference TRBV19 and TRBJ2-7): DGGITQSPKYLFRKEGQNVTLSCEQNLNHDAMYWYRQDPGQGLRLIYYSQIVNDFQKGDIAEGYSVSREKKESFPLTVTSAQKNPTAFYLCASSASLAGAYEQYFGPGTRLTVT.